This TCR beta chain was captured in a study of shared clonotypes between healthy human individuals. Sequencing was performed with immunoSEQ multiplex PCR; in TCRdb, only in-frame clones are kept and a portion is missing. The table lists under 2,500,000 clones, more than 90% of them singletons, with over 0.1% in the top ten. This clone was seen once. The CDR3 runs to 16 residues. The trim removed 4 bases at V and 5 bases at J, leaving 7 bases unmatched. Germline CDR1 and CDR2: MGHRA and YSYEKL. The source is a man aged 18-30 years in good health. The sample was naive CD4+ T cells sorted from blood. Subset of the sample: CD45RA+ positively selected. The chain joins TRBV4-1 to TRBJ2-1, with 11 bases that match TRBD2. CDR3: CASSPSTSGGHNEQFF. The CDR3 bases are TGCGCCAGCAGCCCCTCAACTAGCGGGGGCCACAATGAGCAGTTCTTC.